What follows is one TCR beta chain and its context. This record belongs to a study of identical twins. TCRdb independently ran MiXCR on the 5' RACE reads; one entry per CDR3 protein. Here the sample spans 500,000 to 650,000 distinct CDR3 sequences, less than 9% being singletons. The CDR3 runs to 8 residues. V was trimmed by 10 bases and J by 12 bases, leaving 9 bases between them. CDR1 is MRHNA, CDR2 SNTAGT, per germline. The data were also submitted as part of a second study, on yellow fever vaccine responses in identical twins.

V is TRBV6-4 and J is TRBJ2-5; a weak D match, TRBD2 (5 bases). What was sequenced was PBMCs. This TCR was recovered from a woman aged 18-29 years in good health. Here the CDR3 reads CATLGEYF. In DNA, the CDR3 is TGTGCCACTCTCGGGGAGTACTTC.